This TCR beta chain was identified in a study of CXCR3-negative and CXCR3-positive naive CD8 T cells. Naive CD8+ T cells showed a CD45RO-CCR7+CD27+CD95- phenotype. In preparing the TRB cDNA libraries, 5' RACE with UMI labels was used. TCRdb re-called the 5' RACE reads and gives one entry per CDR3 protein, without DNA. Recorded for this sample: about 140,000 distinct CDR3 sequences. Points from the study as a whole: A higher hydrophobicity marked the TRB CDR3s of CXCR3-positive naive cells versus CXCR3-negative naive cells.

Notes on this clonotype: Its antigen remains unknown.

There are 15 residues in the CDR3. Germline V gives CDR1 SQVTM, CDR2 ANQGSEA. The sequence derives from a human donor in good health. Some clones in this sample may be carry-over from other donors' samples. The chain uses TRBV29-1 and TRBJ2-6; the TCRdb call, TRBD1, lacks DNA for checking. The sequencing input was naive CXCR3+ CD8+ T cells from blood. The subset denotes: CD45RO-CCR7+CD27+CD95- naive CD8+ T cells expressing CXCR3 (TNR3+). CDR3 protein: CSVEGDSSGANVLTF.